The clone carrying this TCR beta chain occurred many times. Its antigen remains unidentified. This sample is part of a study of HIV-infected patients and healthy controls. No cell fractionation was done, so the repertoire covers all unsorted peripheral blood T cells. The CDR3 has 13 residues. Germline V gene data show CDR1 as ENHRY and CDR2 as SYGVKD. Between the trimmed V and J ends, which lost 7 bases and 3 bases, there was a span of 12 bases. Study outcomes and limitations: Mean usage of eight alpha and eight beta V genes differed significantly in HIV-infected patients versus controls.

450 to 600 ng RNA was reverse transcribed with alpha and beta constant-region primers. Each of the alpha and beta chains got its own library through chain-specific third strand synthesis with indices. TCRdb re-called the 5' RACE reads through MiXCR, storing one row per CDR3 protein. The profile shows 8,000 to 10,000 distinct CDR3 sequences, roughly 6.1% of them singletons. The origin of this receptor is an adult in good health. The source material was blood. This rearrangement joins TRBV10-3 to TRBJ1-1, with TRBD1 as a possible D gene (5 bases). The CDR3 nucleotides are TGTGCCATCATGCAGGGTGGCCACACTGAAGCTTTCTTT. This sequence encodes CAIMQGGHTEAFF.